One TCR beta chain is described in this entry. Antigen specificity is unknown. This specimen comes from a study of T cells in Graves' hyperthyroidism and ophthalmopathy. Stable Graves' hyperthyroidism meant no ophthalmopathy progression within 18 months. TCR beta CDR3 region amplification was performed from RNA transcripts. Primed by the HTBI set, a first-round RT-PCR was run on the TCR CDR3. From the multiplex PCR reads, TCRdb called clonotypes with MiXCR, one entry per CDR3 protein. The sample has roughly 580,000 distinct CDR3 sequences; about 45% are singletons. The CDR3 is made up of 15 amino acids. Germline CDR1 and CDR2: ENHRY and SYGVKD. V lost 3 bases to trimming and J lost 3 bases; unmatched junction nucleotides: 6. Study findings and constraints: The blood repertoire included most of the expanded thyroid clonotypes above 0.001. Model predictions of ophthalmopathy came a median approximately seven months before onset.

The sample consisted of peripheral blood or thyroid tissue (not recorded which). The rearrangement links TRBV10-3 to TRBJ2-7, with TRBD1 identical over 9 bases. The origin of this receptor is a woman aged 18-30 years with Graves' hyperthyroidism. The CDR3 DNA is TGTGCCATCAGTGACGGGACAGGGCAAGGCTACGAGCAGTACTTC. This translates into CAISDGTGQGYEQYF.